This T cell receptor beta chain comes out of a study of early stage breast cancer tumors. Study context: Most invasive tumors, about 75% of the 16, were ER+/PR+/HER2-. Invasive lobular carcinomas made up about 30% of the 12 ER+/PR+/HER2- tumors.

Each sample had two DNA replicates, 0.5 to 0.65 ug blood or approximately 1.5 ug tissue. Libraries were prepared by immunoSEQ multiplex PCR; TCRdb keeps only in-frame clonotypes and omits some of them. The sample includes around 71,000 clones, more than 60% of them seen just once. Germline-derived CDR1 and CDR2 are WSHSY and SAAADI. The V end was cut by 4 bases, the J end by 8 bases, with 21 bases between. The CDR3 consists of 16 residues. Comment on this clone: Its target is not known.

Study-wide results and limits: In about 90% of the 16 patients, blood comparison separated tumor from normal breast.

The TCR was taken from a person between 55 and 69 years old with breast cancer. The sample taken for sequencing was blood. The genes are TRBV10-2 and TRBJ1-3, with a weak D call TRBD1 (5 bases). The CDR3 DNA reads TGCGCCAGCAGTGGGGCCGCGGGAGGGACCGGCGACACCATATATTTT. Amino acids: CASSGAAGGTGDTIYF.